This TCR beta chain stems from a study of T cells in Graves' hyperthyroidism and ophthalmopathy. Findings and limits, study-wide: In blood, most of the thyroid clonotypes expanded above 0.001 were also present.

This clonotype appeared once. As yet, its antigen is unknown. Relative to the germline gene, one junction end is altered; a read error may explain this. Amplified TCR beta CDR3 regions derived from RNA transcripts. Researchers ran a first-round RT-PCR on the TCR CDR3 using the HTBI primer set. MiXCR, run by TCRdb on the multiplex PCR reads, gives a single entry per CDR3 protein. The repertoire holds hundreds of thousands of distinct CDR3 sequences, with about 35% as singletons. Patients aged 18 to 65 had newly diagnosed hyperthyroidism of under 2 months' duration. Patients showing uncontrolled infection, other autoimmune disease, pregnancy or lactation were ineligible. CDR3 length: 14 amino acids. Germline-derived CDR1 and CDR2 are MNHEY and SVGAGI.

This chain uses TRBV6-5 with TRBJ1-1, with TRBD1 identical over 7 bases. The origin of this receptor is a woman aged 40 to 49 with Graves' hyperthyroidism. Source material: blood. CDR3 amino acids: CAISYGRQTGEAFF. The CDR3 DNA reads TGTGCCATCAGTTACGGACGCCAGACAGGGGAAGCTTTCTTT.